This T cell receptor (beta chain) was recovered during a study of Ad26.COV2.S vaccination and SARS-CoV-2 variants. Overall study context: Enrollment placed the donor in the COV1001 Ad26.COV2.S trial arm. The study gave Ad26.COV2.S intramuscularly, once or twice 56 days apart.

Measured with immunoSEQ multiplex PCR; TCRdb has only the in-frame clones, and not every one. The sample carries a few hundred thousand clones, approximately 87% recorded once. Study-wide points: Responses of T cells in total may have been underestimated by the TCR breadth and depth analyses. Spike-specific responses of CD8+ and CD4+ T cells were reported to display substantial breadth after vaccination.

Treatment denoted: about 20 received Ad26.COV2.S at low or high dose, single or two shots; 5 received placebo; per-sample allocation not given. The samples were gathered on day 63 after the first injection of vaccine or placebo. A remark on this clone: Its antigen is still unknown.

The CDR3 contains 14 residues. Looked up from germline, CDR1 is PRHDT and CDR2 is FYEKMQ (reference sequence). The V end lost 5 bases, the J end lost 2 bases, and 9 bases lay between the germline ends. Here the sequenced sample was peripheral blood, taken in a trial of Ad26.COV2.S vaccine versus placebo. This chain joins TRBV13 and TRBJ1-4; D remains ambiguous. The sequence derives from a person between 18 and 60 years old who received the Ad26.COV2.S COVID-19 vaccine or a placebo. The CDR3 region is CASSIVGTNEKLFF. DNA of the CDR3: TGTGCCAGCAGCATTGTAGGGACTAATGAAAAACTGTTTTTT.